Shown below are 18 T cell receptor beta chains from a single sample sequenced in a study of blood T cell repertoires in COVID-19. TCRdb keeps only in-frame clones here, not all; method: immunoSEQ multiplex PCR. The table lists approximately 280,000 clones, about 86% of them singletons. Input material: peripheral blood. These receptors all stem from a woman between 25 and 40 years old who had recovered from COVID-19.

The rearrangement links TRBV18 to TRBJ1-2; 7 nucleotides line up with TRBD1. The CDR3 is 15 residues long. The V gene's germline CDR1 is KGHSH and CDR2 LQKENI. V lost 3 bases and J lost 4; bases outside the gene matches: 8. The CDR3 DNA sequence: TGTGCCAGCTCACCCCAAAGACAGGGAAGCTATGGCTACACCTTC. It is translated as CASSPQRQGSYGYTF.

The genes are TRBV6-5 and TRBJ1-1; D ambiguous. V shed 8 bases and J shed 1 base, with 8 bases lying between them. The CDR3 contains 12 residues. From germline, CDR1 is MNHEY and CDR2 SVGAGI. The CDR3 loop is CASVRQNTEAFF. The CDR3, as DNA: TGTGCCAGCGTACGACAGAACACTGAAGCTTTCTTT.

About this clone itself: A much larger clone lies one base from this, so it may be a read error. CDR3 region: CASSRQDNTEAFF. DNA of the CDR3: TGTGCCAGCAGCCGACAGGATAACACTGAAGCTTTCTTT. The V and J genes are TRBV5-6 and TRBJ1-1; maybe TRBD1 (6 bases). The V gene's germline CDR1 is SGHDT and CDR2 YYEEEE. This CDR3 has 13 residues. V dropped 4 bases and J dropped 2 bases, with 9 bases sitting between them. The variable domain in full, completed from reference TRBV5-6 and TRBJ1-1, reads DAGVTQSPTHLIKTRGQQVTLRCSPKSGHDTVSWYQQALGQGPQFIFQYYEEEERQRGNFPDRFSGHQFPNYSSELNVNALLLGDSALYLCASSRQDNTEAFFGQGTRLTVV.

The J gene is TRBJ1-5, the V gene TRBV11-2; 9 nucleotides align to TRBD1. J was trimmed by 4 bases and V by 0 bases; bases with no gene match: 1. The CDR3 contains 15 residues. CDR1 is SGHAT and CDR2 is FQNNGV in the germline V gene. As DNA, the CDR3 is TGTGCCAGCAGCTTAGAGGGACAGGGTAATCAGCCCCAGCATTTT. Translated: CASSLEGQGNQPQHF.

The CDR3 is CASSLGSGYTYEQYF. The CDR3 nucleotides read TGTGCCAGCAGCTTGGGATCCGGGTACACCTACGAGCAGTACTTC. The chain links TRBV5-4 to TRBJ2-7; D is unclear. The length of the CDR3 is 15 residues. With 0 bases removed from V and 2 bases from J, the gap between germline ends came to 12 bases. CDR1 is SGHNT, CDR2 YYREEE, per germline (reference sequence).

The chain joins TRBV7-3 to TRBJ2-5; possible D gene TRBD1, 6 bases. The V gene lost 6 bases and the J gene lost 5 bases, with 16 bases spanning the gap. There are 14 residues in the CDR3. The germline V gene has CDR1 SGHTA and CDR2 FQGTGA. For the CDR3, the DNA is TGTGCCAGCAGTCTATTAGGGGGTAGTGAGACCCAGTACTTC. It translates to CASSLLGGSETQYF.

Only a few counts were recorded for this clone. The chain couples TRBV7-9 to TRBJ2-5, with a weak D call TRBD2 (7 bases). The CDR3 totals 14 residues. The V and J ends lost 6 bases and 5 bases respectively, with 16 bases between them. The germline V gene has CDR1 SEHNR and CDR2 FQNEAQ (reference sequence). CDR3 region: CASSSVGGAETQYF. The CDR3, as DNA: TGTGCCAGCAGTTCAGTTGGGGGGGCGGAGACCCAGTACTTC.

This chain uses TRBV3-1 (or the pseudogene TRBV3-2) with TRBJ2-3; TRBD1 matches at 7 bases. The ends lost 4 bases at V and 3 bases at J; junction bases unmatched: 1. The CDR3 extends over 13 amino acids. The germline V gene encodes CDR1 LGHDT and CDR2 YNNKEL (reference sequence). The CDR3 DNA sequence: TGTGCCAGCAGCCGACAGGGAACAGATACGCAGTATTTT. Its protein product is CASSRQGTDTQYF.

CDR3 protein: CASSLGLTTSGEETQYF. CDR3 DNA: TGCGCCAGCAGCCTGGGCCTGACTACTAGCGGGGAAGAGACCCAGTACTTC. The chain uses TRBV5-1 and TRBJ2-5, with 10 bases matching TRBD2. The V gene end was trimmed by 4 bases and the J gene end by 3 bases; junction bases not matched to a gene: 12. The CDR3 has 17 residues. CDR1 is SGHRS, CDR2 YFSETQ, per germline. The complete variable domain, with remaining parts taken from reference TRBV5-1 and TRBJ2-5, reads KAGVTQTPRYLIKTRGQQVTLSCSPISGHRSVSWYQQTPGQGLQFLFEYFSETQRNKGNFPGRFSGRQFSNSRSEMNVSTLELGDSALYLCASSLGLTTSGEETQYFGPGTRLLVL.

This clone was found many times. The chain recombines TRBV10-1 with TRBJ1-2, with unresolved D. Germline loops: CDR1 WNHNN, CDR2 SYGVQD (reference sequence). The CDR3 totals 16 residues. Trimming removed 3 bases from V and 1 base from J, with 15 bases in between. CDR3 nucleotides: TGCGCCAGCAGTGAAATCTTTAGTAAAAATAACTATGGCTACACCTTC. Translated: CASSEIFSKNNYGYTF.

The genes are TRBV27 and TRBJ2-2, with 8 positions matching TRBD2. CDR3 length: 14 amino acids. V was pared by 5 bases and J by 6 bases, with 5 bases of the junction left unmatched. Germline CDR1 MNHEY, CDR2 SMNVEV (reference sequence). In nucleotides, the CDR3 is TGTGCCAGCAGTACGGGAGGGACCGCCGGGGAGCTGTTTTTT. This sequence encodes CASSTGGTAGELFF.

V is TRBV4-1 and J is TRBJ1-1; D is uncertain. Germline CDR1 and CDR2: MGHRA and YSYEKL. CDR3 size: 14 residues. Trimming left V 1 base short and J 0 bases short, with 6 bases between. CDR3 protein: CASSQGSMNTEAFF. CDR3 coding DNA: TGCGCCAGCAGCCAAGGGTCTATGAACACTGAAGCTTTCTTT.

Remarks on this clone: Distinct nucleotide sequences in the sample also encode this CDR3. The chain combines TRBV19 with TRBJ2-7; TRBD1 matches 8 bases. V gave up 9 bases and J gave up 3 bases; unmatched junction bases: 10. The CDR3 runs to 14 residues. The germline CDR1 and CDR2 sequences are LNHDA and SQIVND (reference sequence). The CDR3 is CASSSGTGGYEQYF. DNA of the CDR3: TGTGCCAGCAGTTCGGGGACAGGAGGCTACGAGCAGTACTTC.

J is TRBJ2-2 and V is TRBV29-1, with D possibly matching TRBD1 (6 bases). This CDR3 contains 11 residues. Per germline, CDR1 SQVTM and CDR2 ANQGSEA. Deletions cut 6 bases from V and 8 bases from J, with 10 bases between. CDR3 sequence (DNA): TGCAGCGTGCACAGGGCAGGGGAGCTGTTTTTT. It encodes CSVHRAGELFF.

The chain joins TRBV27 to TRBJ1-6; 10 bases are shared with TRBD1. J gave up 10 bases and V 4 bases, and 7 bases lay outside the gene matches. CDR1 is MNHEY and CDR2 is SMNVEV in the germline V gene (reference sequence). This CDR3 has 15 amino acids. CDR3 protein: CASSWGTGASSPLHF. Here the CDR3 DNA reads TGTGCCAGCAGTTGGGGGACAGGGGCATCGTCACCCCTCCACTTT.

The genes are TRBV6-4 and TRBJ1-5, with D possibly matching TRBD1 (6 bases). The V gene lost 3 bases and the J gene lost 4 bases, with 13 bases spanning the gap. The CDR3 is made up of 15 amino acids. Germline V gene sequence: CDR1 MRHNA, CDR2 SNTAGT. The CDR3 reads CASSEGAGRNQPQHF. CDR3 in DNA: TGTGCCAGCAGTGAGGGGGCCGGGAGGAATCAGCCCCAGCATTTT.

The chain carries TRBV10-3 and TRBJ2-2; the D gene is possibly TRBD1 (5 bases). V was shortened by 0 bases and J by 7 bases, with 15 bases between the two germline ends. The CDR3 runs to 16 residues. Germline V gene lookup returns CDR1 ENHRY and CDR2 SYGVKD. Here the CDR3 DNA reads TGTGCCATCAGTGAGTCGATGTTTAGGGGTAACGGGGAGCTGTTTTTT. Protein sequence: CAISESMFRGNGELFF.

The V call is TRBV6-2 or TRBV6-3, the J call TRBJ2-3; TRBD2 matches at 7 bases. The trim removed 6 bases at V and 2 bases at J, leaving 8 bases unmatched. Germline V gene lookup returns CDR1 MNHEY and CDR2 SVGEGT. This CDR3 is built from 15 residues. CDR3 nucleotide sequence: TGTGCCAGCAGCCCGATTACTAGCGACACAGATACGCAGTATTTT. It is translated as CASSPITSDTDTQYF.